These T cell receptor beta chains were read from a single sample in a study of blood T cell repertoires in COVID-19. Method: immunoSEQ multiplex PCR; TCRdb's copy keeps in-frame clones and lacks some. The repertoire holds 250,000 to 350,000 clones, with about 81% as singletons. The sample consisted of peripheral blood. Receptors originate from a human donor with COVID-19, enrolled during active disease. The donor label of this sample is uncertain. The CDR3 runs from the conserved cysteine through the conserved F or W. The D gene is left open where the match is weak. Size is stated for part of the rows, as once, few or many counts, or as a class when the clone is expanded.

v_call	j_call	clone_size	d_call	cdr3_length	cdr3_aa	cdr3_nt
TRBV6-5	TRBJ2-3	.	.	13	CASSRESTDTQYF	TGTGCCAGCAGTCGGGAGAGCACAGATACGCAGTATTTT
TRBV7-2	TRBJ2-4	.	TRBD2	15	CASSLLAGDKNIQYF	TGTGCCAGCAGCTTACTAGCGGGAGACAAAAACATTCAGTACTTC
TRBV20-1	TRBJ2-1	.	.	11	CSARDGSGQFF	TGCAGTGCTAGAGATGGCAGCGGGCAGTTCTTC
TRBV7-2	TRBJ2-5	.	.	14	CASSRPGDQETQYF	TGTGCCAGCAGCCGGCCAGGGGACCAAGAGACCCAGTACTTC
TRBV5-5	TRBJ1-1	.	TRBD1	15	CASSWGTGGVTEAFF	TGTGCCAGCAGCTGGGGGACAGGGGGTGTTACTGAAGCTTTCTTT
TRBV10-3	TRBJ2-5	.	.	14	CATKYEGSGETQYF	TGTGCCACCAAGTACGAGGGCTCAGGAGAGACCCAGTACTTC
TRBV19	TRBJ2-3	.	TRBD1	13	CASGDRSSDTQYF	TGTGCCAGTGGGGACAGGTCTTCAGATACGCAGTATTTT
TRBV7-8	TRBJ2-1	.	TRBD2	16	CASSLRGTTSYNEQFF	TGTGCCAGCAGCTTACGAGGGACTACTTCCTACAATGAGCAGTTCTTC
TRBV7-3	TRBJ2-3	once	TRBD2	15	CASSAAGVLTDTQYF	TGTGCCAGCAGCGCCGCGGGGGTTTTAACAGATACGCAGTATTTT
TRBV3-1/TRBV3-2	TRBJ2-1	.	.	15	CASSQDTVRVNEQFF	TGTGCCAGCAGCCAAGATACAGTCAGGGTCAATGAGCAGTTCTTC
TRBV30	TRBJ1-5	.	.	15	CAWSFRGGNNQPQHF	TGTGCCTGGAGTTTCCGGGGGGGGAACAATCAGCCCCAGCATTTT
TRBV9	TRBJ2-2	.	.	12	CASSAQGRELFF	TGTGCCAGCAGCGCACAGGGTAGGGAGCTGTTTTTT
TRBV19	TRBJ1-5	.	.	17	CASSPEVGGGSNQPQHF	TGTGCCAGTAGTCCCGAGGTAGGGGGAGGGAGCAATCAGCCCCAGCATTTT
TRBV27	TRBJ1-5	.	.	13	CASSLFRDQPRHF	TGTGCCAGCAGTTTATTTCGGGATCAGCCCCGGCATTTT
TRBV2	TRBJ2-7	.	.	12	CASSAGSAEQYF	TGTGCCAGCAGTGCCGGTAGCGCCGAGCAGTACTTC
TRBV9	TRBJ2-1	.	.	15	CASSIAPRDNNEQFF	TGTGCCAGCAGCATCGCCCCCCGGGACAACAATGAGCAGTTCTTC
TRBV27	TRBJ1-5	.	.	13	CASSLFRDQPQHF	TGTGCCAGCAGTTTATTTCGGGATCAGCCCCAGCATTTT
TRBV28	TRBJ1-4	.	.	15	CASSDFQGTVGKLFF	TGTGCCAGCAGTGATTTTCAGGGGACCGTGGGGAAACTGTTTTTT
TRBV29-1	TRBJ2-3	.	TRBD2	14	CSVDREGLTDTQYF	TGCAGCGTTGACCGGGAGGGCCTTACAGATACGCAGTATTTT
TRBV18	TRBJ2-7	.	TRBD1	15	CASSPAGTGAYEQYF	TGTGCCAGCTCACCAGCCGGGACAGGGGCCTACGAGCAGTACTTC
TRBV6-5	TRBJ1-1	.	TRBD1	16	CASSYSQGAYNTEAFF	TGTGCCAGCAGTTACTCGCAGGGGGCCTATAACACTGAAGCTTTCTTT
TRBV28	TRBJ1-2	few	TRBD1	13	CASRPDRGRGYTF	TGTGCCAGCAGACCGGACAGGGGCAGGGGCTACACCTTC
TRBV4-3	TRBJ1-3	.	.	17	CASSQDPVRDSGNTIYF	TGCGCCAGCAGCCAAGATCCAGTGAGGGACTCTGGAAACACCATATATTTT
TRBV29-1	TRBJ2-3	.	.	13	CSVPKGLTDTQYF	TGCAGCGTCCCCAAGGGGCTCACAGATACGCAGTATTTT
TRBV9	TRBJ2-5	.	.	15	CASSVGGGGGETQYF	TGTGCCAGCAGCGTAGGGGGAGGGGGGGGAGAGACCCAGTACTTC
TRBV5-1	TRBJ2-5	.	TRBD2	15	CASSFWSSGQETQYF	TGCGCCAGCAGCTTCTGGTCTAGCGGGCAAGAGACCCAGTACTTC
TRBV30	TRBJ1-2	.	TRBD1	12	CAWGTGNDGYTF	TGTGCCTGGGGGACAGGGAACGATGGCTACACCTTC
TRBV28	TRBJ1-2	.	.	13	CASSRTGLYGYTF	TGTGCCAGCAGTCGTACAGGGCTCTATGGCTACACCTTC
TRBV2	TRBJ1-1	.	.	13	CASLLRANTEAFF	TGTGCCAGCCTTTTAAGAGCGAACACTGAAGCTTTCTTT
TRBV7-3	TRBJ2-5	.	TRBD2	16	CASSPGAGGSQETQYF	TGTGCCAGCAGCCCGGGGGCGGGAGGGAGCCAAGAGACCCAGTACTTC
TRBV5-6	TRBJ2-1	.	TRBD1	17	CASSLKGGTSSYNEQFF	TGTGCCAGCAGCTTGAAAGGGGGCACGAGCTCCTACAATGAGCAGTTCTTC
TRBV27	TRBJ2-5	.	TRBD1	14	CASSLTGGIETQYF	TGTGCCAGCAGTTTGACAGGGGGAATAGAGACCCAGTACTTC